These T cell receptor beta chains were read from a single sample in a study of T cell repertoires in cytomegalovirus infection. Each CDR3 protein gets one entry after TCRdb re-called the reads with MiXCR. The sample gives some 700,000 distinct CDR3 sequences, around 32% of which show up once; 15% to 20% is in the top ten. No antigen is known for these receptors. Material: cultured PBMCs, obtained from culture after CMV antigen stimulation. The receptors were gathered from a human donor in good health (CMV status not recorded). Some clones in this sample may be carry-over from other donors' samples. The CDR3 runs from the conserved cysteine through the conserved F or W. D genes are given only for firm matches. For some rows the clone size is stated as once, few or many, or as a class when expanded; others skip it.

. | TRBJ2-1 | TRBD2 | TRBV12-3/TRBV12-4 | TGTGCCAGCAGGGCAGGGACTAGCGCCTACAATGAGCAGTTCTTC | CASRAGTSAYNEQFF
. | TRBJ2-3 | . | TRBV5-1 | TGCGCCAGCAGCTTGGAGTATGGGCGGAGCACAGATACGCAGTATTTT | CASSLEYGRSTDTQYF
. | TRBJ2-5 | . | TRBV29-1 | TGCAGCGTCGTCCGACAGCGTGGCGAGACCCAGTACTTC | CSVVRQRGETQYF
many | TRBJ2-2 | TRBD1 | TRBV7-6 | TGTGCCGGACAACCCGGGACAGGGAACACCGGGGAGCTGTTTTTT | CAGQPGTGNTGELFF
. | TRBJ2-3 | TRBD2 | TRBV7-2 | TGTGCCAGCAGCAAAAGGACTAGCAGTAGCACAGATACGCAGTATTTT | CASSKRTSSSTDTQYF
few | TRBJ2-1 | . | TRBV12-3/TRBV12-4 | TGTGCCAGCAGTTTGGAGCTAGCCGAAAAGGACAATGAGCAGTTCTTC | CASSLELAEKDNEQFF
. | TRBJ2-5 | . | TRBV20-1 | TGCAGTCTAGGGTTCCAAGAGACCCAGTACTTC | CSLGFQETQYF
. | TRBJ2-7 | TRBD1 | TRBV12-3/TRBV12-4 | TGTGCCAGCAGTGCGCCGGGACAGTCCTACGAGCAGTACTTC | CASSAPGQSYEQYF
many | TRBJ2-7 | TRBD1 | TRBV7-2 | TGTGCCAGCAGAATAGACAGGGGCGCGGTCTACGAGCAGTACTTC | CASRIDRGAVYEQYF
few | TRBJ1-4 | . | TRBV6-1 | TGTGCCAGCAGTGAATTTGTGGAGGAAAAACTGTTTTTT | CASSEFVEEKLFF
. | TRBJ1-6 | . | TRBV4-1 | TGCGCCAGCACCAACTGCCCCAAGCAGGGCTATAATTCACCCCTCCACTTT | CASTNCPKQGYNSPLHF
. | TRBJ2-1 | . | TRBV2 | TGTGCCAGCAGGCTACTAGTTGGGTCTGACAATGAGCAGTTCTTC | CASRLLVGSDNEQFF
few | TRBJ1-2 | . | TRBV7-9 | TGTGCCAGCAGCTTCCAGGGAGGGGGCTACACCTTC | CASSFQGGGYTF
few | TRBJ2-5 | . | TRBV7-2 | TGTGCCAGCAGCATTGGGGGGCAAAAGGAGACCCAGTACTTC | CASSIGGQKETQYF
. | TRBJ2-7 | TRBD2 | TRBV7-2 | TGTGCCAGCGTACCCCACTATACTAGCGGCGAGCAGTACTTC | CASVPHYTSGEQYF
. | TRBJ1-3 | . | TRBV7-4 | TGTGCCAGCAGCTCTCCCCGGACGAGCTCTGGAAACACCATATATTTT | CASSSPRTSSGNTIYF
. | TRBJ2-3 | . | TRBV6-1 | TGTGCCAGCAGTTCGACCGGGACGAGCTATACAGATACGCAGTATTTT | CASSSTGTSYTDTQYF
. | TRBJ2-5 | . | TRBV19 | TGTGCCAGTAGGGCAGGACGAGCAGAGACCCAGTACTTC | CASRAGRAETQYF
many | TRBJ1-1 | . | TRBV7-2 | TGTGCCAGCAGTCAAACACCAAACACTGAAGCTTTCTTT | CASSQTPNTEAFF
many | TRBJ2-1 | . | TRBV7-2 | TGTGCCAGCAGCTTAGAACGCGTTGGGGACCCCCCCTACAATGAGCAGTTCTTC | CASSLERVGDPPYNEQFF
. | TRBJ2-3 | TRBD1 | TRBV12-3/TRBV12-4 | TGTGCCAGCAGCCGGACAGGGACCACCAAAGATACGCAGTATTTT | CASSRTGTTKDTQYF
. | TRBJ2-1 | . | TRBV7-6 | TGTGCCAGCAGCCAAGACCCCCCAGGACACTCCTTTTACAATGAGCAGTTCTTC | CASSQDPPGHSFYNEQFF
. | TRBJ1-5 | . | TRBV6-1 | TGTGCCAGCAGGAAACAACTTAATCAGCCCCAGCATTTT | CASRKQLNQPQHF
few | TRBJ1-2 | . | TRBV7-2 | TGTGCCAGCAGCTTAAATTTTCCAGATGGCTACACCTTC | CASSLNFPDGYTF
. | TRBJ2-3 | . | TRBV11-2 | TGTGCCAGCAGCTTAGGGGGTTTAGGGGGCACAGATACGCAGTATTTT | CASSLGGLGGTDTQYF
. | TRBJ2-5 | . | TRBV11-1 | TGTGCCAGCAGCAGTCACGAGACCCAGTACTTC | CASSSHETQYF
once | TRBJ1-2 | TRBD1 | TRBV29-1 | TGCAGCGTTGAAGATGGGGGGACAGGGAGCCACTATGGCTACACCTTC | CSVEDGGTGSHYGYTF
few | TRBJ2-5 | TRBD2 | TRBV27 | TGTGCCAGCAGAGACTCGGGACTAGCGGGAGTTGAGACCCAGTACTTC | CASRDSGLAGVETQYF
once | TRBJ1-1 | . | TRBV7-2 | TGTGCCAGCAGCTGGGGGGGGGAGAACACTGAAGCTTTCTTT | CASSWGGENTEAFF
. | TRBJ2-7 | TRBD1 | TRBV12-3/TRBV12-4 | TGTGCCAGCAGAGCCGGGACAGGGCTGGGCTACGAGCAGTACTTC | CASRAGTGLGYEQYF
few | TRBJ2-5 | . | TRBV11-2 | TGTGCCAGCAGCTTAGTAGAGGGTCGAGAGGAGACCCAGTACTTC | CASSLVEGREETQYF
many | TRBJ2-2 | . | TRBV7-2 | TGTGCCAGCAGCTTATCGGAGGTCGGGATTACCGGGGAGCTGTTTTTT | CASSLSEVGITGELFF
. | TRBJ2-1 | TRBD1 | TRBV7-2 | TGTGCCAGCAGCTTAGTCCGTTGGGGACAGGGCCCCTACAATGAGCAGTTCTTC | CASSLVRWGQGPYNEQFF
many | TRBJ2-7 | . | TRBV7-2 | TGTGCCAGCAGCTTAGGCTATACCTACGAGCAGTACTTC | CASSLGYTYEQYF
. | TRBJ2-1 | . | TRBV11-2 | TGTGCCAGCAGCTTAGTTCCAGCCCTGACCAACAATGAGCAGTTCTTC | CASSLVPALTNNEQFF
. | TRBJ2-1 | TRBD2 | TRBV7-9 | TGTGCCAGCAGCCCTACTAGCGGGGGGCTAAACTCCTACAATGAGCAGTTCTTC | CASSPTSGGLNSYNEQFF
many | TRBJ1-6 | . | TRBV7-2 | TGTGCCAGCAGCTTAGTTGGTTCCTATAATTCACCCCTCCACTTT | CASSLVGSYNSPLHF
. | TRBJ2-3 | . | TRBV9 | TGTGCCAGCAGCGTCCTAGGCACGGGGAGAGGGACAGATACGCAGTATTTT | CASSVLGTGRGTDTQYF
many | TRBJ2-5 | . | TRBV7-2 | TGTGCCAGCAGCTTCTTTTGGCAGAACCAAGAGACCCAGTACTTC | CASSFFWQNQETQYF
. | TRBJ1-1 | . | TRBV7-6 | TGTGCCAGCAGCTCTTGGTTAGGTAGGGACACTGAAGCTTTCTTT | CASSSWLGRDTEAFF
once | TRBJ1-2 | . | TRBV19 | TGTGCCAGTAGTATAGGAGGGAGTAATGGCTACACCTTC | CASSIGGSNGYTF
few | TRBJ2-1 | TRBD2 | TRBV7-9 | TGTGCCAGCGCTGAGGGAGGACTAGCGATCTCCTACAATGAGCAGTTCTTC | CASAEGGLAISYNEQFF
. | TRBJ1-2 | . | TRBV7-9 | TGTGCCAGCAGCTCCCTCTCACCGCTCCGACCCCTAGGGTATGGCTACACCTTC | CASSSLSPLRPLGYGYTF
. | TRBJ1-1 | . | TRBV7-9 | TGTGCCAGCAGCTTAGGCCTGTTGAGGGGAAACACTGAAGCTTTCTTT | CASSLGLLRGNTEAFF